This entry describes one TCR beta chain. As yet, its antigen is unknown. This entry is derived from a study of cytomegalovirus exposure and HLA in healthy donors. Study-wide points: Further analysis was carried out later, and it showed several of the most significant clusters appearing linked to common viral pathogens. Relative to the 666-donor mean, N-insertions were reportedly fewer in an Asian-associated ancestry cluster in a later analysis. Accounts indicate the classifier identified cytomegalovirus status with strong specificity and sensitivity.

The PCR was carried out with 60 Vbeta primers and 13 Jbeta primers. Produced via immunoSEQ multiplex PCR; TCRdb's table is partial and in-frame only. The sample shows 60,000 or so clones, less than 90% of them seen only once. This TCR was sampled from a female donor in good health and CMV-seronegative. Sample: PBMCs.

The CDR3 coding sequence is TGTGCCAGTAGAGGACAGGGCCTTCATGGCTACACCTTC. This gives the protein CASRGQGLHGYTF. The chain combines TRBV27 with TRBJ1-2; TRBD1 matches 8 bases. The length of the CDR3 is 13 residues. Looked up from germline, CDR1 is MNHEY and CDR2 is SMNVEV (reference sequence). Unmatched junction bases numbered 9, after V lost 9 bases and J lost 6 bases.